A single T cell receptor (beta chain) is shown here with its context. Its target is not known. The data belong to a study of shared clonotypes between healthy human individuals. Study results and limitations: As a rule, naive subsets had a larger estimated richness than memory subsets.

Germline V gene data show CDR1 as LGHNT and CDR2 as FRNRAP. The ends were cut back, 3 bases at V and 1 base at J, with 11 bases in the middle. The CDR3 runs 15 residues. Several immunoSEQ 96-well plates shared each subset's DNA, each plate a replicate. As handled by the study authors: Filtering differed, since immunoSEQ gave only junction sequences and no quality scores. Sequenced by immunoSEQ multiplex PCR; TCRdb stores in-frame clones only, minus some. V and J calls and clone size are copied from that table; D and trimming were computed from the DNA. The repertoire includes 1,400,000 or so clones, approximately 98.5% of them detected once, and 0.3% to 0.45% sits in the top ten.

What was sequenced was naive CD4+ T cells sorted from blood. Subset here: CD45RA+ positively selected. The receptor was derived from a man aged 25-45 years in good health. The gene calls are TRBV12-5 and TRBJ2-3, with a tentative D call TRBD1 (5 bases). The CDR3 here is CASGFSRGGTDTQYF. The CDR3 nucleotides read TGTGCTAGTGGTTTTTCTAGGGGTGGCACAGATACGCAGTATTTT.